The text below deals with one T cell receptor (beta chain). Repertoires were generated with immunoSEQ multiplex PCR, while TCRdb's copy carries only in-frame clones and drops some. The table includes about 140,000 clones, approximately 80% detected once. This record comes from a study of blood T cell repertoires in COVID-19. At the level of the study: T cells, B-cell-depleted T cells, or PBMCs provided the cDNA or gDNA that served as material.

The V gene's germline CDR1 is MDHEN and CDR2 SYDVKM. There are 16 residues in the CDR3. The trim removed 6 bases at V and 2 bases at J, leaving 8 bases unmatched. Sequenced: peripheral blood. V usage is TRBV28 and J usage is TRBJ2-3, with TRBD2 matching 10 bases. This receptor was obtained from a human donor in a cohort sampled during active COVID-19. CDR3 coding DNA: TGTGCCAGCAGCGCCGCTCTAGCGGGAGCCACAGATACGCAGTATTTT. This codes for CASSAALAGATDTQYF.